Below, 27 T cell receptor beta chains from the same sample are listed, as sequenced in a study of blood T cell repertoires in COVID-19. The table came from immunoSEQ multiplex PCR; TCRdb's copy has only in-frame clones and leaves some out. The data hold 200,000 to 250,000 clones, with around 90% observed a single time. Sequencing was done on a sample of peripheral blood. Receptors originate from a man in his sixties who had recovered from COVID-19.

The J gene is TRBJ1-2, the V gene TRBV12-3 or TRBV12-4; 7 bases line up with TRBD1. The CDR3 totals 13 residues. V gave up 6 bases and J gave up 7 bases; unmatched junction bases: 8. CDR3 sequence: CASRPTGVGGYTF. In DNA form, the CDR3 reads TGTGCCAGCAGACCAACAGGGGTAGGTGGCTACACCTTC.

The genes are TRBV3-1 (or the pseudogene TRBV3-2) and TRBJ1-3; perhaps TRBD1 as D (5 bases). Looked up from germline, CDR1 is LGHDT and CDR2 is YNNKEL (reference sequence). This CDR3 has 17 amino acids. V was clipped by 4 bases and J by 4 bases, with 20 bases between them. The chain's CDR3 is CASSPLQGRSWGNTIYF. CDR3 in DNA: TGTGCCAGCAGCCCCCTTCAGGGAAGAAGTTGGGGAAACACCATATATTTT.

The chain recombines TRBV7-2 with TRBJ2-5, with TRBD1 matching over 7 bases. Losses at the gene ends were 3 bases for V and 4 bases for J; bases not matched to a gene: 5. Germline assignment: CDR1 SGHTA and CDR2 FQGNSA. This CDR3 is 14 amino acids long. CDR3 sequence reads: CASSLTGWLETQYF. The CDR3 nucleotides read TGTGCCAGCAGCTTGACAGGGTGGCTAGAGACCCAGTACTTC.

This sequence joins TRBV2 and TRBJ1-5; no clear D. Germline loops: CDR1 SNHLY, CDR2 FYNNEI. The CDR3 sequence is 13 residues long. Trimming stripped 8 bases from V and 4 bases from J, with 12 bases between. This CDR3 reads CASHLRENQPQHF. CDR3 coding DNA: TGTGCCAGCCATCTCCGGGAGAATCAGCCCCAGCATTTT.

V and J are TRBV7-6 and TRBJ2-1, with 7 bases lining up with TRBD1. This CDR3 is 15 amino acids long. After removal of 1 base from V and 12 bases from J, the junction contained 12 bases not matched to a gene. Germline CDR1 is SGHVS and CDR2 is FNYEAQ. Here the CDR3 DNA reads TGTGCCAGCAGCTTAGATCCCAGGGCCCCAGGGGGGCAGTTCTTC. Encoded protein: CASSLDPRAPGGQFF.

The chain uses TRBV7-2 and TRBJ2-2; 9 positions agree with TRBD1. The CDR3 covers 13 residues. CDR1 and CDR2 (germline): SGHTA, FQGNSA. J was trimmed by 11 bases and V by 1 base; bases with no gene match: 2. DNA for the CDR3: TGTGCCAGCAGCTTAGGGGACAGGGCTGAGCTGTTTTTT. Translation gives CASSLGDRAELFF.

This chain joins TRBV28 and TRBJ1-2; D may be TRBD1 (5 bases). CDR1 and CDR2 (germline): MDHEN, SYDVKM. V lost 6 bases to trimming and J lost 7 bases, with 12 bases between them. This CDR3 spans 12 amino acids. The CDR3 DNA sequence: TGTGCCAGCAGAGAGACAGTCGCTGGCTACACCTTC. As protein: CASRETVAGYTF.

The V call is TRBV28, the J call TRBJ2-7; the match to TRBD1 covers 9 bases. V trimming: 4 bases; J trimming: 4 bases; junction bases outside the gene matches: 8. Germline assignment: CDR1 MDHEN and CDR2 SYDVKM. CDR3 length: 15 residues. The CDR3 here is CASSYIGQGFYEQYF. In nucleotides, the CDR3 is TGTGCCAGCAGTTATATCGGACAGGGGTTTTACGAGCAGTACTTC.

The chain has TRBV2 and TRBJ1-5; D not certain. V was shortened by 3 bases and J by 7 bases, with 13 bases between the two germline ends. From germline, CDR1 is SNHLY and CDR2 FYNNEI. The CDR3 is made up of 14 amino acids. CDR3 coding DNA: TGTGCCAGCAGTGATTCCACAGAGACCCAGCCCCAGCATTTT. The encoded protein is CASSDSTETQPQHF.

This rearrangement joins TRBV7-3 to TRBJ2-2; D perhaps matches TRBD1 (5 bases). The CDR3 extends over 15 amino acids. Germline V gene lookup returns CDR1 SGHTA and CDR2 FQGTGA. V was cut by 1 base and J by 5 bases, with 11 bases left in between. CDR3 DNA sequence: TGTGCCAGCAGCTTAAATTCAGGGAAAACCGGGGAGCTGTTTTTT. This sequence encodes CASSLNSGKTGELFF.

The CDR3 sequence: CATSDVTGANTGELFF. The CDR3 DNA is TGTGCCACCAGTGATGTGACAGGGGCGAACACCGGGGAGCTGTTTTTT. The J gene is TRBJ2-2, the V gene TRBV24-1, with 8 bases lining up with TRBD1. J was trimmed by 0 bases and V by 3 bases; bases with no gene match: 2. CDR1 and CDR2 from the germline V gene are KGHDR and SFDVKD. The CDR3 is 16 amino acids.

The V call is TRBV6-5, the J call TRBJ1-1; D remains ambiguous. The V end was cut by 6 bases, the J end by 4 bases, with 15 bases between. Germline values: CDR1 MNHEY, CDR2 SVGAGI. The CDR3 is made up of 14 amino acids. The CDR3 DNA sequence: TGTGCCAGCAGCCCAGCCCGCCGGGGCACTGAAGCTTTCTTT. Amino acids: CASSPARRGTEAFF.

V is TRBV21-1 and J is TRBJ2-5; the table's D call TRBD2 went unverified against the DNA. TRBV21-1 is recorded as a pseudogene. The CDR3 contains 10 residues. The CDR3 sequence is CASTGRPQYF. Here the CDR3 DNA reads TGTGCCAGCACTGGGAGACCCCAGTACTTC.

This clone was detected a few times. The genes are TRBV7-8 and TRBJ1-3; TRBD1 agrees at 7 bases. CDR3 size: 16 residues. The V gene end was trimmed by 3 bases and the J gene end by 1 base; junction bases not matched to a gene: 6. The germline V gene has CDR1 SGHVS and CDR2 FQNEAQ. The DNA of the CDR3 is TGTGCCAGCAGCTTGTATGGACAGGATTCTGGAAACACCATATATTTT. Its translation: CASSLYGQDSGNTIYF.

The chain couples TRBV25-1 to TRBJ2-7; D possibly corresponds to TRBD2 (5 bases). CDR3 length: 14 amino acids. The V gene's germline CDR1 is MGHDK and CDR2 SYGVNS. The germline V and J ends were trimmed by 2 bases and 4 bases, with 12 bases remaining between them. DNA of the CDR3: TGTGCCAGCAGTGAAGAGGGCGGTAAATACGAGCAGTACTTC. Residues: CASSEEGGKYEQYF.

This clone was observed a handful of times. Other nucleotide sequences from this sample produce the same CDR3. This chain joins TRBV19 and TRBJ1-1; 7 nucleotides agree with TRBD1. Germline assignment: CDR1 LNHDA and CDR2 SQIVND (reference sequence). CDR3 length equals 13 residues. J lost 1 base, V lost 6 bases, and 2 bases had no gene match. CDR3 residues: CASSRDRNTEAFF. The CDR3 DNA follows: TGTGCCAGTAGCCGGGACAGGAACACTGAAGCTTTCTTT.

The genes are TRBV9 and TRBJ2-2, with TRBD2 matching 9 bases. CDR1 and CDR2 (germline): SGDLS, YYNGEE. This CDR3 region has 16 residues. After removal of 1 base from V and 5 bases from J, the junction contained 6 bases not matched to a gene. The CDR3 loop reads CASSVTWTSVTGELFF. CDR3 nucleotide sequence: TGTGCCAGCAGCGTAACCTGGACTAGCGTTACCGGGGAGCTGTTTTTT.

This clone was recorded only once. V and J are TRBV5-4 and TRBJ2-5; 12 nucleotides align to TRBD2. The CDR3 extends over 16 amino acids. V lost 3 bases and J lost 7; bases outside the gene matches: 10. Germline CDR1 reads SGHNT; CDR2 reads YYREEE (reference sequence). CDR3 in DNA: TGTGCCAGCAGCTCCACTAGCGGGAGGCGAGAGGGGACCCAGTACTTC. Translated: CASSSTSGRREGTQYF.

This chain links TRBV5-1 with TRBJ2-2; D is undetermined. CDR1 and CDR2 (germline): SGHRS, YFSETQ. Trimming removed 1 base from V and 7 bases from J, with 8 bases in between. The CDR3 extends over 13 amino acids. The CDR3 bases are TGCGCCAGCAGCTTGATCGTCGGCGGGGAGCTGTTTTTT. Translated, it gives CASSLIVGGELFF.

V and J are TRBV19 and TRBJ2-1, with TRBD2 matching 9 bases. The CDR3 sequence is 16 residues long. The trim removed 1 base at V and 7 bases at J, leaving 8 bases unmatched. The germline CDR1 and CDR2 sequences are LNHDA and SQIVND (reference sequence). CDR3 in DNA: TGTGCCAGTAGTATAGTGGCGGGGCGGGGGGGTAATGAGCAGTTCTTC. Its translation: CASSIVAGRGGNEQFF.

The chain uses TRBV19 and TRBJ1-6; 7 bases are a match to TRBD1. The CDR3 consists of 14 residues. J was trimmed by 6 bases and V by 5 bases; bases with no gene match: 4. Germline V gives CDR1 LNHDA, CDR2 SQIVND (reference sequence). CDR3 residues: CASSAGGSNSPLHF. The CDR3 DNA is TGTGCCAGTAGTGCAGGGGGAAGTAATTCACCCCTCCACTTT.

The gene calls are TRBV6-1 and TRBJ2-7; tentatively, D is TRBD1 (5 bases). Germline V gene sequence: CDR1 MNHNS, CDR2 SASEGT. The CDR3 is made up of 13 amino acids. V was shortened by 6 bases and J by 7 bases, with 16 bases between the two germline ends. DNA of the CDR3: TGTGCCAGCAGGGAATCAGGGAATGGTGAGCAGTACTTC. This translates into CASRESGNGEQYF.

V gene TRBV5-1 combines with J gene TRBJ1-4; 9 nucleotides line up with TRBD1. The CDR3 has 14 residues. The junction had 4 bases not matched to a gene; V was cut back by 4 bases and J by 6 bases. CDR1 and CDR2 (germline): SGHRS, YFSETQ. CDR3 DNA sequence: TGCGCCAGCAGCAGGGACAGGGAGGATGAAAAACTGTTTTTT. Translation: CASSRDREDEKLFF.

V usage is TRBV5-1 and J usage is TRBJ2-7; 7 nucleotides match TRBD2. V dropped 6 bases and J dropped 7; count of bases not matched to a gene: 13. The germline CDR1 and CDR2 sequences are SGHRS and YFSETQ. The CDR3 is made up of 14 amino acids. DNA of the CDR3: TGCGCCAGCACCTTAGGGAGGGCCTCGGGGGAGCAGTACTTC. Translated, it gives CASTLGRASGEQYF. Variable domain in full (rest from reference TRBV5-1 and TRBJ2-7): KAGVTQTPRYLIKTRGQQVTLSCSPISGHRSVSWYQQTPGQGLQFLFEYFSETQRNKGNFPGRFSGRQFSNSRSEMNVSTLELGDSALYLCASTLGRASGEQYFGPGTRLTVT.

J is TRBJ1-1 and V is TRBV14; D is unclear. The length of the CDR3 is 16 residues. CDR1 and CDR2 from the germline V gene are SGHDN and FVKESK. V dropped 1 base and J dropped 0 bases, with 12 bases sitting between them. The CDR3 loop reads CASSQAGRPMNTEAFF. The CDR3 DNA is TGTGCCAGCAGCCAAGCGGGAAGACCAATGAACACTGAAGCTTTCTTT.

The chain is built from TRBV3-1 (or the pseudogene TRBV3-2) and TRBJ2-7, with TRBD1 identical over 7 bases. The CDR3 totals 12 residues. CDR1 is LGHDT, CDR2 YNNKEL, per germline (reference sequence). After removal of 4 bases from V and 5 bases from J, the junction contained 2 bases not matched to a gene. The CDR3 DNA follows: TGTGCCAGCAGCCGAGGACAGGACGAGCAGTACTTC. As protein: CASSRGQDEQYF.

This rearrangement joins TRBV7-3 to TRBJ2-5, with D possibly matching TRBD2 (5 bases). V lost 4 bases to trimming and J lost 4 bases, with 16 bases between them. This CDR3 is built from 15 residues. The germline gives CDR1 SGHTA, CDR2 FQGTGA. As DNA, the CDR3 is TGTGCCAGCAGCTCCGGGCCTCAGCGGCGAGAGACCCAGTACTTC. The encoded protein is CASSSGPQRRETQYF. Based on the CDR3 plus reference TRBV7-3 and TRBJ2-5, the full variable domain is GAGVSQTPSNKVTEKGKYVELRCDPISGHTALYWYRQSLGQGPEFLIYFQGTGAADDSGLPNDRFFAVRPEGSVSTLKIQRTERGDSAVYLCASSSGPQRRETQYFGPGTRLLVL.